This T cell receptor (beta chain) emerged from a study of T cells in Graves' hyperthyroidism and ophthalmopathy. Overall study findings and caveats: Ophthalmopathy could be told apart from stable hyperthyroidism with a 13 V-J model. Ophthalmopathy got predicted by the model a median around 6.8 months before its onset.

The sample holds a few counts of this clonotype. Antigen: not known. Amplified TCR beta CDR3 regions came from RNA transcripts. TCR CDR3 regions were first amplified by RT-PCR with HTBI primers. TCRdb analysed the multiplex PCR reads with MiXCR anew, one entry per CDR3 protein. Among 300,000 to 400,000 distinct CDR3 sequences listed, 21% were seen once. The CDR3 covers 15 residues. Per the germline V gene, CDR1 is LNHNV and CDR2 is YYDKDF (reference sequence). V trimming: 0 bases; J trimming: 3 bases; junction bases outside the gene matches: 2. Stable disease denoted Graves' hyperthyroidism without ophthalmopathy progression within 18 months. An approximately 10 ml volume of fresh peripheral blood provided the PBMCs.

What was sequenced was blood. This sequence was found in a woman between 50 and 59 years old with Graves' hyperthyroidism. The rearrangement uses TRBV15 and TRBJ1-5; 7 nucleotides match TRBD1. The CDR3 DNA is TGTGCCACCAGCAGAGAAAAGGGGGCCAATCAGCCCCAGCATTTT. This encodes CATSREKGANQPQHF.